The next 9 T cell receptor beta chains were all read from a single sample in a study of radiotherapy plus CTLA-4 blockade in lung cancer. Produced via immunoSEQ multiplex PCR; TCRdb's table is partial and in-frame only. This sample has some 64,000 clones, with approximately 77% found just once. The specimen was peripheral blood, collected from a patient treated with radiotherapy plus ipilimumab. These receptors were collected from a human donor with non-small cell lung cancer who had a complete response to radiotherapy plus ipilimumab.

The rearrangement joins TRBV10-3 to TRBJ1-2; perhaps TRBD1 as D (6 bases). Germline loops: CDR1 ENHRY, CDR2 SYGVKD. The CDR3 runs to 11 residues. Trimming removed 8 bases at V and 8 bases at J, with 12 bases between. CDR3 in amino acids: CAIEGGEGYTF. CDR3 nucleotides: TGTGCCATCGAAGGGGGTGAGGGCTACACCTTC.

This chain uses TRBV11-3 with TRBJ2-7; 8 bases line up with TRBD1. V trimming: 5 bases; J trimming: 6 bases; junction bases outside the gene matches: 9. CDR3 size: 14 residues. The germline CDR1 and CDR2 sequences are SGHNT and YENEEA. CDR3 sequence reads: CASSGEGQAREQYV. DNA for the CDR3: TGTGCCAGCAGCGGAGAGGGACAGGCTCGCGAGCAGTACGTC.

This clone appeared a few times. The chain links TRBV4-1 to TRBJ1-4; a weak D match, TRBD1 (5 bases). Germline V gene data show CDR1 as MGHRA and CDR2 as YSYEKL. The CDR3 has 15 amino acids. V gave up 4 bases and J gave up 7 bases, with 16 bases separating them. CDR3 amino acids: CASSLTGLGGEKLFF. DNA for the CDR3: TGCGCCAGCAGCCTTACGGGCCTCGGGGGTGAAAAACTGTTTTTT.

The chain is built from TRBV6-5 and TRBJ1-2, with 8 bases that match TRBD1. The CDR3 loop spans 15 amino acids. Germline assignment: CDR1 MNHEY and CDR2 SVGAGI. Trimming took 0 bases from V and 6 from J; bases not matched to a gene: 6. CDR3 nucleotide sequence: TGTGCCAGCAGTTACTCCAAACAGGGGGTTGATGGCTACACCTTC. It encodes CASSYSKQGVDGYTF.

The rearrangement joins TRBV7-9 to TRBJ2-1; D is unclear. The germline gives CDR1 SEHNR, CDR2 FQNEAQ (reference sequence). This CDR3 comprises 15 residues. V was clipped by 5 bases and J by 4 bases, with 15 bases between them. The CDR3 region is CASSLAVGFYNEQFF. The CDR3 nucleotides read TGTGCCAGCAGCCTCGCGGTGGGGTTTTACAATGAGCAGTTCTTC.

The V gene is TRBV7-9, the J gene TRBJ2-5, with D possibly TRBD2 on 6 matching bases. Germline V gene lookup returns CDR1 SEHNR and CDR2 FQNEAQ (reference sequence). CDR3 length equals 16 residues. The V end lost 6 bases, the J end lost 2 bases, and 19 bases lay between the germline ends. The CDR3 protein is CASRFAPAGLQETQYF. CDR3 nucleotide sequence: TGTGCCAGCAGATTTGCCCCAGCGGGCCTACAAGAGACCCAGTACTTC.

The genes are TRBV7-2 and TRBJ2-7, with D perhaps given as TRBD1 or TRBD2 (5 bases each). The CDR3 runs to 13 residues. Germline V gene sequence: CDR1 SGHTA, CDR2 FQGNSA. V lost 5 bases and J 4 bases, leaving 12 bases between the germline ends. The DNA for the CDR3 is TGTGCCAGCAGCCGGGACCACAAGTACGAGCAGTACGTC. Its translation: CASSRDHKYEQYV.

This chain links TRBV7-8 with TRBJ2-7; TRBD2 agrees at 8 bases. V trimming: 10 bases; J trimming: 3 bases; junction bases outside the gene matches: 5. The CDR3 covers 12 residues. CDR1 SGHVS and CDR2 FQNEAQ come from the germline V gene. The DNA for the CDR3 is TGTGCCACCACGGCGGGGGGCTACGAGCAGTACTTC. Residues: CATTAGGYEQYF.

For the CDR3, the DNA is TGTGCCAGCTCACCCCCCCAATTGACCTACGAGCAGTACTTC. It codes for CASSPPQLTYEQYF. The gene calls are TRBV18 and TRBJ2-7; D gene uncertain. This CDR3 region has 14 residues. The V end was cut by 3 bases, the J end by 2 bases, with 11 bases between. Germline CDR1 reads KGHSH; CDR2 reads LQKENI.